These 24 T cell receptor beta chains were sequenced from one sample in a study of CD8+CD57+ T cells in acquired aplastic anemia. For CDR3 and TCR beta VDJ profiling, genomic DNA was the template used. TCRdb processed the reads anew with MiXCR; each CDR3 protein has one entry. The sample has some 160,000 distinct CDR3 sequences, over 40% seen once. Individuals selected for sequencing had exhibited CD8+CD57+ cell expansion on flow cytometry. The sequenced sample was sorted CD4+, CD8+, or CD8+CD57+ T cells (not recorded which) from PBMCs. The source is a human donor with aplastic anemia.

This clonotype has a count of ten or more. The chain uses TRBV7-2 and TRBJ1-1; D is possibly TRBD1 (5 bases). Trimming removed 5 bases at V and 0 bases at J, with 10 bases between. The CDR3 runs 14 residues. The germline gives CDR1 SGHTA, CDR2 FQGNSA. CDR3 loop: CASSPGTVNTEAFF. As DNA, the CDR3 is TGTGCCAGCAGCCCCGGGACGGTGAACACTGAAGCTTTCTTT. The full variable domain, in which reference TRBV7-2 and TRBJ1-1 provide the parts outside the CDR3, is GAGVSQSPSNKVTEKGKDVELRCDPISGHTALYWYRQSLGQGLEFLIYFQGNSAPDKSGLPSDRFSAERTGGSVSTLTIQRTQQEDSAVYLCASSPGTVNTEAFFGQGTRLTVV.

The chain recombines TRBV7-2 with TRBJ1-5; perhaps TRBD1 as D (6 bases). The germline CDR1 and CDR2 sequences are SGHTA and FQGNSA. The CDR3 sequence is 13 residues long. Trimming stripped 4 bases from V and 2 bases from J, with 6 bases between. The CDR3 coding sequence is TGTGCCAGCAGCTGGACAGGCAATCAGCCCCAGCATTTT. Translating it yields CASSWTGNQPQHF.

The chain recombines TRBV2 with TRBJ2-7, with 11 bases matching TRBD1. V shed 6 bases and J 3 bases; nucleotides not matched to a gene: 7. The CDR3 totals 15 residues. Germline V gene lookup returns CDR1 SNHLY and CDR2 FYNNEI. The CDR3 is CASSFSGQGGYEQYF. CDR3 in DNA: TGTGCCAGCAGCTTCTCGGGACAGGGGGGCTACGAGCAGTACTTC. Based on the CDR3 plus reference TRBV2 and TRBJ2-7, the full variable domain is EPEVTQTPSHQVTQMGQEVILRCVPISNHLYFYWYRQILGQKVEFLVSFYNNEISEKSEIFDDQFSVERPDGSNFTLKIRSTKLEDSAMYFCASSFSGQGGYEQYFGPGTRLTVT.

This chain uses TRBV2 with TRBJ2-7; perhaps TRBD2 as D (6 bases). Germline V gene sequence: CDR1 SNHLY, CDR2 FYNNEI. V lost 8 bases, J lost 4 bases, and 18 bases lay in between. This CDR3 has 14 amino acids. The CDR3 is CASGFTGGGYEQYV. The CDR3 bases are TGTGCCAGCGGCTTCACCGGGGGTGGATACGAGCAGTACGTC.

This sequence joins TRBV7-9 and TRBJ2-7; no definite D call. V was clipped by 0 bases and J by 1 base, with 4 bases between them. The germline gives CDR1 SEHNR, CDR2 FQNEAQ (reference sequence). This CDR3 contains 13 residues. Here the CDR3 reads CASSLAESYEQYF. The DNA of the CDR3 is TGTGCCAGCAGCTTAGCAGAGTCCTACGAGCAGTACTTC.

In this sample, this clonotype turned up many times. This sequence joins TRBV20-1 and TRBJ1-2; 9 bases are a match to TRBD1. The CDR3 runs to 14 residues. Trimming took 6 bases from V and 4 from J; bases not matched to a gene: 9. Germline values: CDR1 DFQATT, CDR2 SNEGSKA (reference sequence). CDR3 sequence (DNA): TGCAGTGCCCAGACAGGGGGAGCGGCCTATGGCTACACCTTC. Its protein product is CSAQTGGAAYGYTF.

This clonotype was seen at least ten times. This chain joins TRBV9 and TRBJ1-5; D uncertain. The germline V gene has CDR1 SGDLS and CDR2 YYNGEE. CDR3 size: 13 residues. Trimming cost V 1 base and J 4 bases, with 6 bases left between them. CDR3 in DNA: TGTGCCAGCAGCGTATCCCCGAATCAGCCCCAGCATTTT. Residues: CASSVSPNQPQHF.

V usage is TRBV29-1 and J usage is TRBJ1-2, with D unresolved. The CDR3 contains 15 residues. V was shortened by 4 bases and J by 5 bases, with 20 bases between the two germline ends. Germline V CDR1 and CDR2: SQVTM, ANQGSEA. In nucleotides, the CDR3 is TGCAGCGTTGCGGGCAGCCTCAGTTTCGGATATGGCTACACCTTC. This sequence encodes CSVAGSLSFGYGYTF.

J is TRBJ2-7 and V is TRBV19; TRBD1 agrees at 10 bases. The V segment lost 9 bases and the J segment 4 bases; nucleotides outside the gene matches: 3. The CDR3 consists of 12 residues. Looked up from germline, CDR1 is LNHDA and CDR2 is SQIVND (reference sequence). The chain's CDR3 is CASGTGVYEQYF. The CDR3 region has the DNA TGTGCCAGCGGGACAGGGGTGTACGAGCAGTACTTC.

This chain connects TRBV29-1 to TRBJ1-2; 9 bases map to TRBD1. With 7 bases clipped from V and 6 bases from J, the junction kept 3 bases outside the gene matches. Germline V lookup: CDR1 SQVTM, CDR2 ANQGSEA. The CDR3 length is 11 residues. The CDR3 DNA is TGCAGCGCTACAGGGGGCAATGGCTACACCTTC. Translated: CSATGGNGYTF.

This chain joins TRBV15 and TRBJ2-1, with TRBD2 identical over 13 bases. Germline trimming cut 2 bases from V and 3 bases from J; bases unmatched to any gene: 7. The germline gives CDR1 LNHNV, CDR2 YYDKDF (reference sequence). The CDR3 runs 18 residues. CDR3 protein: CATSRLGTSGMYYNEQFF. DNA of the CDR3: TGTGCCACCAGCAGACTCGGGACTAGCGGGATGTACTACAATGAGCAGTTCTTC.

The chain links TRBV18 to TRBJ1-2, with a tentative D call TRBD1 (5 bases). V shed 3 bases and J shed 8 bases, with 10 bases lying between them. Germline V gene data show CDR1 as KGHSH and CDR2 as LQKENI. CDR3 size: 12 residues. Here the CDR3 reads CASSPGGSGYTF. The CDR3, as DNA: TGTGCCAGCTCACCTGGGGGAAGCGGCTACACCTTC.

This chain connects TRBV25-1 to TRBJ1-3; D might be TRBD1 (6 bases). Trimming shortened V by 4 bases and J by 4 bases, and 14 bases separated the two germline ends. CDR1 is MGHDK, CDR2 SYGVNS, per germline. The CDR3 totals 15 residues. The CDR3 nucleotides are TGTGCCAGCAGTGCAGTAACAGGGTCGGGAAACACCATATATTTT. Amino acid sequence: CASSAVTGSGNTIYF.

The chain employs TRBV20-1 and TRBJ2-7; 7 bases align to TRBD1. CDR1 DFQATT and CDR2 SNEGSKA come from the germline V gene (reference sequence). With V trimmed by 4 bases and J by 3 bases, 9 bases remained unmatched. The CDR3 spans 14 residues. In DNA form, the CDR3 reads TGCAGTGCTAAAAGGGACAGACCAAACTACGAGCAGTACTTC. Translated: CSAKRDRPNYEQYF.

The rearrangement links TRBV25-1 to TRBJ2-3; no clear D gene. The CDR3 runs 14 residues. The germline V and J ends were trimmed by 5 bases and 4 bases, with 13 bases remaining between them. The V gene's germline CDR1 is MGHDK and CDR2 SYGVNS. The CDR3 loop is CASSLSIGPDTQYF. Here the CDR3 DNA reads TGTGCCAGCAGTCTGTCCATAGGTCCAGATACGCAGTATTTT.

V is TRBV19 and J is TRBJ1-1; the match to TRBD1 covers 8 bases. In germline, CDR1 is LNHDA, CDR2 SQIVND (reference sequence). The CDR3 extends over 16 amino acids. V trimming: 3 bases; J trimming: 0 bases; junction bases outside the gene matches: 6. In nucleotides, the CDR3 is TGTGCCAGTAGTATGGACAGGGAAGGGATGAACACTGAAGCTTTCTTT. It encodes CASSMDREGMNTEAFF.

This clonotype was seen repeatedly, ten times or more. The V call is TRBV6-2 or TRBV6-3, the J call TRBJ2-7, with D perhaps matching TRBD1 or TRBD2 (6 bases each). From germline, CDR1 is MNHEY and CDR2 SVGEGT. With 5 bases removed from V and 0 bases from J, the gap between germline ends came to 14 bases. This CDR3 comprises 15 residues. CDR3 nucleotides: TGTGCCAGCAGTAAGGAAGGGGGACTCTCCTACGAGCAGTACTTC. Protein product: CASSKEGGLSYEQYF.

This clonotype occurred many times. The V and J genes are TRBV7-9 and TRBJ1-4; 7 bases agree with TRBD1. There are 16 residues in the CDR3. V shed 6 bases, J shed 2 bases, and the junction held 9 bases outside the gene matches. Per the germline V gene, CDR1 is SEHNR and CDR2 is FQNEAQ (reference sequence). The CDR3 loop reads CASSLHQGGTNEKLFF. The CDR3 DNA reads TGTGCCAGCAGTCTTCATCAGGGGGGGACTAATGAAAAACTGTTTTTT.

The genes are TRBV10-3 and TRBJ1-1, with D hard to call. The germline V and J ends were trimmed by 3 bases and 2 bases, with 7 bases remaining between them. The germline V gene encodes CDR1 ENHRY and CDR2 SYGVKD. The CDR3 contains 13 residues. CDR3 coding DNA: TGTGCCATCAGTGAAGGGTTCAACACTGAAGCTTTCTTT. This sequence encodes CAISEGFNTEAFF.

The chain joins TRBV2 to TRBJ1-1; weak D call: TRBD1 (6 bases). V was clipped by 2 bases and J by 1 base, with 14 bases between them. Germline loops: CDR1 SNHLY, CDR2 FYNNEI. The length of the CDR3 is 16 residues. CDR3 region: CASSEFGGGSNTEAFF. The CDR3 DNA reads TGTGCCAGCAGTGAATTTGGGGGCGGGTCGAACACTGAAGCTTTCTTT.

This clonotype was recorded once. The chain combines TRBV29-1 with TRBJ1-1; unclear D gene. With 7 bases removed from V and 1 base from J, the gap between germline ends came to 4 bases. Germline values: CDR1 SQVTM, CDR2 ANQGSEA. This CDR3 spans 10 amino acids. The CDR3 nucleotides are TGCAGCGGAAAGAACACTGAAGCTTTCTTT. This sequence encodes CSGKNTEAFF.

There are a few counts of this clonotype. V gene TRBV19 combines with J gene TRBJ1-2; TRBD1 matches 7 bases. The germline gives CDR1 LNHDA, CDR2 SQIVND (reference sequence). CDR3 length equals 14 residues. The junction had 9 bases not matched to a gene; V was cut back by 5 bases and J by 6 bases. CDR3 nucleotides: TGTGCCAGTAGTTCCCGACGGGACAGCAATGGCTACACCTTC. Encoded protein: CASSSRRDSNGYTF.

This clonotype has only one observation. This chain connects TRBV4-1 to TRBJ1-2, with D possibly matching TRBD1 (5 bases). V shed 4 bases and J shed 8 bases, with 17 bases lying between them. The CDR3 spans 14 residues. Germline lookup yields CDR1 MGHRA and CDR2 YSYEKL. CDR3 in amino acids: CASSPTSGDWGYTF. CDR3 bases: TGCGCCAGCAGCCCAACCTCGGGGGACTGGGGCTACACCTTC.

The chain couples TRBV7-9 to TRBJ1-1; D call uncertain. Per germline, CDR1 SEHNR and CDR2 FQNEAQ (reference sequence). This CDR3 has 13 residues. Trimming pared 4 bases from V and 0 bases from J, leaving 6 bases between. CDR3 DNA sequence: TGTGCCAGCAGCTCATACTTGAACACTGAAGCTTTCTTT. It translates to CASSSYLNTEAFF.